The rows below give T cell receptor beta chains drawn from one sample of a study of T cell responses to AZD1222 COVID-19 vaccine. The data were produced by immunoSEQ multiplex PCR, yet TCRdb's version contains in-frame clones alone and is incomplete. Found here are roughly 100,000 clones, 84% of them singletons; the top ten hold approximately 17%. The sequencing here drew on peripheral blood, taken on day 0 of AZD1222 vaccination. These receptors were collected from an adult in good health. The CDR3 runs from the conserved cysteine through the conserved F or W. The D gene is left open where the match is weak. Expanded clones are given a class, and other clones once, few, many or no size at all.

d_gene,j_gene,v_gene,abundance,CDR3aa,CDR3nt
TRBD2,TRBJ2-1,TRBV3-1/TRBV3-2,-,CASSPNLAGADEQFF,TGTGCCAGCAGCCCAAATCTAGCGGGAGCAGATGAGCAGTTCTTC
-,TRBJ1-3,TRBV7-6,once,CASNNAGRERPNTIYF,TGTGCCAGCAACAACGCAGGGCGGGAGCGCCCAAACACCATATATTTT
-,TRBJ1-4,TRBV28,-,CASSPPATTNEKLFF,TGTGCCAGCAGTCCGCCAGCGACGACTAATGAAAAACTGTTTTTT
-,TRBJ1-5,TRBV6-5,-,CASSYRKGDQPQHF,TGTGCCAGCAGTTACCGTAAAGGGGATCAGCCCCAGCATTTT
-,TRBJ1-2,TRBV2,once,CASSRGTLGPLGYGYTF,TGTGCCAGCAGCAGAGGGACTCTCGGGCCTTTAGGGTATGGCTACACCTTC
TRBD2,TRBJ2-1,TRBV29-1,few,CSGKAGTSGPIEQFF,TGCAGCGGGAAGGCCGGGACTAGCGGCCCGATTGAGCAGTTCTTC
TRBD1,TRBJ2-4,TRBV6-6,-,CASRKQGTKNIQYF,TGTGCCAGCAGGAAACAGGGGACCAAAAACATTCAGTACTTC
-,TRBJ2-3,TRBV5-1,once,CASSLQDLDTQYF,TGCGCCAGCAGCTTGCAGGACCTCGATACGCAGTATTTT
-,TRBJ1-2,TRBV5-5,-,CASSPGAVYGYTF,TGTGCCAGCAGTCCAGGGGCAGTCTATGGCTACACCTTC
-,TRBJ1-2,TRBV27,once,CASSFGQAGGYTF,TGTGCCAGCAGTTTTGGTCAGGCCGGGGGCTACACCTTC
-,TRBJ2-1,TRBV12-3/TRBV12-4,-,CASSLQGNEQFF,TGTGCCAGCAGTTTACAGGGCAATGAGCAGTTCTTC
-,TRBJ1-6,TRBV7-2,-,CASSLGQVFNSPLHF,TGTGCCAGCAGCTTAGGGCAGGTTTTTAATTCACCCCTCCACTTT
-,TRBJ1-2,TRBV30,-,CAWSVGTGDGYTF,TGTGCCTGGAGTGTCGGGACGGGAGATGGCTACACCTTC
-,TRBJ2-5,TRBV24-1,-,CATSDAGLQETQYF,TGTGCCACCAGTGATGCGGGACTCCAAGAGACCCAGTACTTC
TRBD2,TRBJ2-1,TRBV7-2,-,CASRVRRGGNDEQFF,TGTGCCAGCAGGGTTCGGCGGGGGGGTAATGATGAGCAGTTCTTC
-,TRBJ1-2,TRBV6-1,-,CASSEQPTRGYTF,TGTGCCAGCAGTGAGCAGCCAACACGGGGCTACACCTTC
TRBD1,TRBJ1-2,TRBV7-2,-,CASSYDRGGGGYTF,TGTGCCAGCAGCTATGACAGGGGCGGCGGGGGCTACACCTTC
TRBD2,TRBJ2-2,TRBV9,-,CASSGLAGGTGELFF,TGTGCCAGCAGCGGACTAGCGGGGGGGACCGGGGAGCTGTTTTTT
TRBD2,TRBJ2-1,TRBV28,-,CASSPIRLAGGHEQFF,TGTGCCAGCAGTCCTATAAGGCTAGCGGGAGGCCATGAGCAGTTCTTC
-,TRBJ1-1,TRBV12-3/TRBV12-4,-,CASSLSGRAEAFF,TGTGCCAGCAGTCTGTCAGGACGGGCTGAAGCTTTCTTT
-,TRBJ2-1,TRBV18,-,CATSQTGSDNEQFF,TGTGCCACCTCCCAAACAGGGAGCGACAATGAGCAGTTCTTC
TRBD1,TRBJ1-2,TRBV2,-,CASSEDRTGVYNYGYTF,TGTGCCAGCAGTGAAGATCGGACAGGGGTCTACAACTATGGCTACACCTTC
TRBD1,TRBJ2-1,TRBV5-8,-,CASSPLTGLVPYNEQFF,TGTGCCAGCAGCCCCCTGACAGGGCTCGTGCCCTACAATGAGCAGTTCTTC
-,TRBJ1-1,TRBV7-8,-,CATHILNRDTEAFF,TGTGCCACCCATATTCTAAACAGAGACACTGAAGCTTTCTTT
TRBD1,TRBJ1-2,TRBV11-3,-,CASSLGTGGTVYGYTF,TGTGCCAGCAGCCTCGGGACAGGGGGCACAGTCTATGGCTACACCTTC
-,TRBJ1-2,TRBV28,-,CASTPPERRGYTF,TGTGCCAGCACCCCGCCTGAGCGGCGGGGCTACACCTTC
TRBD1,TRBJ2-1,TRBV19,-,CASSLRQGSYNEQFF,TGTGCCAGTAGTCTTAGACAGGGGTCCTACAATGAGCAGTTCTTC
TRBD1,TRBJ2-7,TRBV19,-,CASSIRPDRGDEQYF,TGTGCCAGTAGTATACGGCCGGACAGGGGGGACGAGCAGTACTTC
-,TRBJ1-5,TRBV19,-,CASKGINQPQHF,TGTGCCAGCAAGGGCATTAATCAGCCCCAGCATTTT
-,TRBJ2-7,TRBV5-4,few,CASSLDTGRGEQYF,TGTGCCAGCAGCTTGGACACAGGGCGTGGGGAGCAGTACTTC
-,TRBJ1-2,TRBV7-2,-,CASSPQGGGAGYGYTF,TGTGCCAGCAGCCCCCAAGGGGGGGGCGCAGGCTATGGCTACACCTTC